Sequencing of this T cell receptor beta chain was carried out in a study of regulatory T cells in long-lasting Graves disease. Overall study findings and caveats: The study found TRBV28, TRBJ1-2 and TRBJ2-5 favored in persistent disease. The analysis examined peripheral blood only and excluded thyroid tissue.

A note on this clonotype: What it binds is not known.

Time point noted: newly diagnosed GD, antithyroid drugs for less than 3 months. Scientists built the TCR library using RNA that was extracted from PBMCs. Library construction for TCR beta used iRepertoire HTBI primers and Arm-PCR of CDR3 regions. Each CDR3 protein is one row after TCRdb ran MiXCR on the multiplex PCR reads. The table shows hundreds of thousands of distinct CDR3 sequences, with about 14% occurring only once. Germline V lookup: CDR1 LGHDT, CDR2 YNNKEL (reference sequence). This CDR3 region has 13 residues. V lost 3 bases and J lost 8, with 13 bases in between. The chain has TRBV3-1 and TRBJ1-2; D remains unclear. Source: peripheral blood mononuclear cells (PBMCs), taken at new diagnosis, from a patient treated with antithyroid drugs. The receptor's source is a female donor with Graves disease. The DNA for the CDR3 is TGTGCCAGCAGCCAGCCTAGGGCTAGCGGCTACACCTTC. As protein: CASSQPRASGYTF. Full variable domain (outside the CDR3, taken from reference TRBV3-1 and TRBJ1-2): DTAVSQTPKYLVTQMGNDKSIKCEQNLGHDTMYWYKQDSKKFLKIMFSYNNKELIINETVPNRFSPKSPDKAHLNLHINSLELGDSAVYFCASSQPRASGYTFGSGTRLTVV.